A single sample is the source of the 28 T cell receptor beta chains below, sequenced in a study of blood T cell repertoires in COVID-19. Profiled with immunoSEQ multiplex PCR; TCRdb holds only in-frame clones, not every one. In the table there are 30,000 to 45,000 clones, about 87% of which are singletons. Sequencing used peripheral blood. The receptor set was obtained from a human donor in a cohort sampled during active COVID-19.

The chain recombines TRBV5-5 with TRBJ2-3; tentative D call: TRBD2 (5 bases). The CDR3 sequence is 13 residues long. V gave up 4 bases and J gave up 4 bases, with 10 bases separating them. Germline V gene data show CDR1 as SGHKS and CDR2 as YYEKEE (reference sequence). CDR3 sequence reads: CASSPPGADTQYF. The DNA for the CDR3 is TGTGCCAGCAGCCCCCCCGGGGCAGATACGCAGTATTTT. The full variable domain, in which reference TRBV5-5 and TRBJ2-3 provide the parts outside the CDR3, is DAGVTQSPTHLIKTRGQQVTLRCSPISGHKSVSWYQQVLGQGPQFIFQYYEKEERGRGNFPDRFSARQFPNYSSELNVNALLLGDSALYLCASSPPGADTQYFGPGTRLTVL.

The V gene is TRBV19, the J gene TRBJ1-4; no definite D call. Germline V lookup: CDR1 LNHDA, CDR2 SQIVND (reference sequence). The CDR3 is 13 residues long. V lost 0 bases and J 7 bases, leaving 6 bases between the germline ends. The CDR3 loop reads CASSIDEGEKLFF. CDR3 in DNA: TGTGCCAGTAGTATAGACGAGGGTGAAAAACTGTTTTTT.

The rearrangement joins TRBV14 to TRBJ2-3; D possibly corresponds to TRBD1 (6 bases). The CDR3 spans 14 residues. Germline V CDR1 and CDR2: SGHDN, FVKESK. Trimming took off 4 bases at V and 4 bases at J, with 12 bases between the two ends. The CDR3 region has the DNA TGTGCCAGCAGCCTCTACAGGGATGCAGATACGCAGTATTTT. Residues: CASSLYRDADTQYF.

The chain joins TRBV11-1 to TRBJ2-1; TRBD1 aligns across 12 bases. The V gene end was trimmed by 5 bases and the J gene end by 8 bases; junction bases not matched to a gene: 7. The CDR3 loop spans 15 amino acids. The germline CDR1 and CDR2 sequences are SGHAT and FQDESV (reference sequence). CDR3 bases: TGTGCCAGCAGCCTGAGGGACAGGGGGCCGGATGAGCAGTTCTTC. Translated: CASSLRDRGPDEQFF.

The CDR3 sequence: CASSSHPSYGYTF. CDR3 bases: TGTGCCAGCAGCAGCCATCCGAGCTATGGCTACACCTTC. The V gene is TRBV21-1, the J gene TRBJ1-2. TRBV21-1 is a recognized pseudogene. The CDR3 has 13 residues.

V and J are TRBV24-1 and TRBJ2-7, with TRBD2 matching over 8 bases. J was trimmed by 2 bases and V by 9 bases; bases with no gene match: 5. Germline lookup yields CDR1 KGHDR and CDR2 SFDVKD. The CDR3 totals 13 residues. The CDR3 loop reads CATAAGGAYEQYF. In DNA form, the CDR3 reads TGTGCCACCGCCGCGGGGGGCGCCTACGAGCAGTACTTC.

J is TRBJ1-5 and V is TRBV10-3; D is unresolved. V shed 0 bases and J shed 4 bases, with 7 bases lying between them. Germline CDR1 is ENHRY and CDR2 is SYGVKD. This CDR3 has 14 amino acids. As DNA, the CDR3 is TGTGCCATCAGTGAGTCGTGGCAGAATCAGCCCCAGCATTTT. Its translation: CAISESWQNQPQHF.

The chain recombines TRBV4-1 with TRBJ1-1; D unresolved. CDR3 length: 15 amino acids. From germline, CDR1 is MGHRA and CDR2 YSYEKL. The germline V and J ends were trimmed by 0 bases and 5 bases, with 13 bases remaining between them. The CDR3 nucleotides are TGCGCCAGCAGCCAAGAAACGGTGGGGAGGACTGAAGCTTTCTTT. Translating it yields CASSQETVGRTEAFF.

V is TRBV5-5 and J is TRBJ1-3, with 10 bases aligning to TRBD1. V was pared by 4 bases and J by 4 bases, with 8 bases of the junction left unmatched. The CDR3 loop spans 16 amino acids. CDR1 and CDR2 from the germline V gene are SGHKS and YYEKEE (reference sequence). Here the CDR3 reads CASSRDRGIAGNTIYF. In DNA, the CDR3 is TGTGCCAGCAGCCGGGACAGGGGAATAGCCGGAAACACCATATATTTT.

The gene calls are TRBV3-1 (or the pseudogene TRBV3-2) and TRBJ2-7, with a tentative D call TRBD2 (5 bases). V was pared by 3 bases and J by 1 base, with 16 bases between. The germline V gene has CDR1 LGHDT and CDR2 YNNKEL (reference sequence). CDR3 length: 16 amino acids. In nucleotides, the CDR3 is TGTGCCAGCAGCCACGGAGGACGGTGGAGATCCTACGAGCAGTACTTC. Protein sequence: CASSHGGRWRSYEQYF.

The chain has TRBV7-3 and TRBJ1-1; weak D call: TRBD1 (5 bases). Trimming took 0 bases from V and 8 from J, leaving 10 bases between them. The CDR3 has 13 residues. Germline lookup yields CDR1 SGHTA and CDR2 FQGTGA. The CDR3 bases are TGTGCCAGCAGCTTAACTCTGGGGCGAGAAGCTTTCTTT. Its protein product is CASSLTLGREAFF.

V is TRBV9 and J is TRBJ1-1, with D uncertain. Germline V gene data show CDR1 as SGDLS and CDR2 as YYNGEE. The CDR3 loop spans 13 amino acids. V lost 0 bases, J lost 4 bases, and 7 bases lay in between. CDR3 nucleotide sequence: TGTGCCAGCAGCGTAGGAGAATCCACTGAAGCTTTCTTT. The encoded protein is CASSVGESTEAFF. The full variable domain, completed using reference TRBV9 and TRBJ1-1, is DSGVTQTPKHLITATGQRVTLRCSPRSGDLSVYWYQQSLDQGLQFLIQYYNGEERAKGNILERFSAQQFPDLHSELNLSSLELGDSALYFCASSVGESTEAFFGQGTRLTVV.

The chain recombines TRBV5-1 with TRBJ2-5, with a weak D call TRBD1 (6 bases). V was pared by 0 bases and J by 5 bases, with 8 bases between. Germline lookup yields CDR1 SGHRS and CDR2 YFSETQ. The CDR3 runs 13 residues. The CDR3 DNA reads TGCGCCAGCAGCTTGGGTAGGGGGGAGACCCAGTACTTC. Its translation is CASSLGRGETQYF.

The J gene is TRBJ2-3, the V gene TRBV6-5, with 8 bases matching TRBD2. The CDR3 is 13 amino acids. The germline V gene encodes CDR1 MNHEY and CDR2 SVGAGI. Trimming at V came to 10 bases and at J to 4 bases, leaving 7 bases not matched to a gene. This CDR3 reads CATRRGVSDTQYF. CDR3 nucleotides: TGTGCCACACGGCGGGGGGTTTCAGATACGCAGTATTTT.

The gene calls are TRBV11-3 and TRBJ2-1, with 9 bases aligning to TRBD1. J gave up 8 bases and V 5 bases, and 10 bases lay outside the gene matches. The CDR3 extends over 15 amino acids. Germline CDR1 reads SGHNT; CDR2 reads YENEEA. The CDR3 here is CASSLEGTGMYEQFF. In DNA form, the CDR3 reads TGTGCCAGCAGCCTCGAGGGGACAGGGATGTATGAGCAGTTCTTC.

This sequence joins TRBV19 and TRBJ2-1; weak D call: TRBD2 (6 bases). The germline CDR1 and CDR2 sequences are LNHDA and SQIVND (reference sequence). Trimming cost V 3 bases and J 6 bases, with 12 bases left between them. The CDR3 has 14 residues. The CDR3 DNA is TGTGCCAGTAGTATCTCCGGGACTTCCAATGAGCAGTTCTTC. Translating gives CASSISGTSNEQFF.

The chain couples TRBV5-4 to TRBJ1-2, with D possibly matching TRBD1 (6 bases). With 2 bases removed from V and 3 bases from J, the gap between germline ends came to 11 bases. The CDR3 runs to 14 residues. The V gene's germline CDR1 is SGHNT and CDR2 YYREEE (reference sequence). The CDR3 spells CASSFRDIYYGYTF. The CDR3 DNA sequence: TGTGCCAGCAGCTTTCGGGACATCTACTATGGCTACACCTTC.

This chain uses TRBV6-5 with TRBJ1-2, with 11 bases lining up with TRBD1. The CDR3 contains 15 residues. V shed 6 bases, J shed 4 bases, and the junction held 7 bases outside the gene matches. CDR1 is MNHEY, CDR2 SVGAGI, per germline. In nucleotides, the CDR3 is TGTGCCAGCAGCCGCGGACAGGGGGCGGGCTATGGCTACACCTTC. As protein: CASSRGQGAGYGYTF.

The chain links TRBV5-6 to TRBJ1-2; 8 bases match TRBD1. After removal of 4 bases from V and 4 bases from J, the junction contained 6 bases not matched to a gene. Germline assignment: CDR1 SGHDT and CDR2 YYEEEE. CDR3 size: 14 residues. CDR3 sequence: CASSLGQAPYGYTF. For the CDR3, the DNA is TGTGCCAGCAGCCTGGGACAGGCGCCCTATGGCTACACCTTC.

This chain links TRBV9 with TRBJ2-3; TRBD2 might be the D (6 bases). CDR3 length equals 15 residues. V was pared by 2 bases and J by 2 bases, with 12 bases between. Germline-derived CDR1 and CDR2 are SGDLS and YYNGEE. The CDR3 DNA sequence: TGTGCCAGCAGCGTCGGGACTCCCGCCACAGATACGCAGTATTTT. This encodes CASSVGTPATDTQYF.

The chain is built from TRBV2 and TRBJ1-2, with 8 bases matching TRBD1. This CDR3 comprises 13 residues. The germline V gene encodes CDR1 SNHLY and CDR2 FYNNEI. V gave up 6 bases and J gave up 8 bases; unmatched junction bases: 8. Written as DNA, the CDR3 is TGTGCCAGCAGAAGAGGACAGGGATGGGGCTACACCTTC. Protein: CASRRGQGWGYTF.

This CDR3 reads CASSLRTAVNTEAFF. The CDR3, as DNA: TGTGCCAGCAGCCTCAGGACAGCCGTGAACACTGAAGCTTTCTTT. The rearrangement uses TRBV6-2 or TRBV6-3 and TRBJ1-1; weak D call: TRBD1 (6 bases). CDR1 is MNHEY, CDR2 SVGEGT, per germline. The CDR3 is 15 residues long. V dropped 6 bases and J dropped 0 bases, with 14 bases sitting between them.

The genes are TRBV5-4 and TRBJ2-3; 7 bases fit TRBD2. V lost 10 bases and J lost 2; bases outside the gene matches: 10. The CDR3 length is 14 residues. Germline assignment: CDR1 SGHNT and CDR2 YYREEE (reference sequence). CDR3 amino acids: CAYLGREFTDTQYF. The CDR3 DNA reads TGTGCCTATCTGGGGCGGGAGTTCACAGATACGCAGTATTTT. The full variable domain, its missing parts supplied by reference TRBV5-4 and TRBJ2-3, is ETGVTQSPTHLIKTRGQQVTLRCSSQSGHNTVSWYQQALGQGPQFIFQYYREEENGRGNFPPRFSGLQFPNYSSELNVNALELDDSALYLCAYLGREFTDTQYFGPGTRLTVL.

V and J are TRBV27 and TRBJ2-2; 14 bases agree with TRBD2. V shed 2 bases, J shed 8 bases, and the junction held 13 bases outside the gene matches. The CDR3 has 19 amino acids. CDR1 is MNHEY and CDR2 is SMNVEV in the germline V gene (reference sequence). The CDR3 here is CASSLKLWTSGGPKGELFF. Written as DNA, the CDR3 is TGTGCCAGCAGTTTAAAACTTTGGACTAGCGGGGGGCCAAAGGGGGAGCTGTTTTTT.

The chain joins TRBV11-2 to TRBJ2-4, with 9 bases aligning to TRBD1. Trimming cost V 1 base and J 7 bases; bases outside gene matches: 5. There are 15 residues in the CDR3. The germline V gene has CDR1 SGHAT and CDR2 FQNNGV. The CDR3 bases are TGTGCCAGCAGCTTAGGGACAGGGGAAGTTAACATTCAGTACTTC. Its protein is CASSLGTGEVNIQYF.

The gene calls are TRBV19 and TRBJ1-2, with TRBD1 matching over 9 bases. The ends lost 4 bases at V and 4 bases at J; junction bases unmatched: 13. The CDR3 extends over 17 amino acids. CDR1 is LNHDA and CDR2 is SQIVND in the germline V gene (reference sequence). CDR3 coding DNA: TGTGCCAGTAGTACCAGTATTTGGACAGGGGATGGCTATGGCTACACCTTC. Translated: CASSTSIWTGDGYGYTF.

The genes are TRBV7-9 and TRBJ2-5, with D possibly TRBD1 on 5 matching bases. Germline V gives CDR1 SEHNR, CDR2 FQNEAQ (reference sequence). Trimming left V 3 bases short and J 2 bases short, with 16 bases between. The length of the CDR3 is 16 residues. CDR3 amino acids: CASSFSNRRKQETQYF. CDR3 DNA sequence: TGTGCCAGCAGCTTTTCGAACAGGAGAAAACAAGAGACCCAGTACTTC.

The chain carries TRBV7-2 and TRBJ2-2, with D possibly TRBD2 on 5 matching bases. This CDR3 has 15 amino acids. Between the trimmed V and J ends, which lost 1 base and 7 bases, there was a span of 13 bases. CDR1 and CDR2 (germline): SGHTA, FQGNSA. As DNA, the CDR3 is TGTGCCAGCAGCTTAGGTGGTAGCGTGGGCGGGGAGCTGTTTTTT. It yields the protein CASSLGGSVGGELFF.